The rows below give T cell receptor beta chains drawn from one sample of a study of CD8 T cells in ankylosing spondylitis. TCRdb processed the 5' RACE reads anew with MiXCR; each CDR3 protein has one entry. The data contain 250,000 to 300,000 distinct CDR3 sequences, about 19% of them singletons. The specimen was blood, either unsorted or a sorted T cell fraction (not recorded which). The receptors originated from a male donor with ankylosing spondylitis or in good health (not recorded which). CDR3s include the opening cysteine and the closing phenylalanine or tryptophan. A D gene is named only where the DNA matches it firmly. Not all rows give a size; the values are once, few, many and, for expanded clones, a class.

clone size	D gene	V gene	J gene	CDR3 protein	CDR3 DNA
many	-	TRBV4-1	TRBJ2-3	CASSQDRRTDTQYF	TGCGCCAGCAGCCAAGATCGACGTACAGATACGCAGTATTTT
-	-	TRBV28	TRBJ2-3	CASSPETRTDTQYF	TGTGCCAGCAGTCCGGAGACCAGGACAGATACGCAGTATTTT
-	TRBD1	TRBV20-1	TRBJ1-3	CSARKTGGVGNTIYF	TGCAGTGCTAGAAAGACAGGGGGTGTCGGAAACACCATATATTTT
-	-	TRBV7-8	TRBJ2-3	CASSTGHTGFTDTQYF	TGTGCCAGCAGCACGGGACATACGGGTTTCACAGATACGCAGTATTTT
few	-	TRBV20-1	TRBJ2-2	CSAIGQANTGELFF	TGCAGTGCTATCGGGCAGGCGAACACCGGGGAGCTGTTTTTT
-	TRBD1	TRBV20-1	TRBJ2-3	CSARDLRGTGGQDTQYF	TGCAGTGCTAGAGATTTAAGGGGGACAGGGGGACAAGATACGCAGTATTTT
once	-	TRBV14	TRBJ2-5	CASSQDSSIQGETQYF	TGTGCCAGCAGCCAAGATTCTTCGATACAGGGAGAGACCCAGTACTTC
few	-	TRBV21-1	TRBJ2-4	CASRYARTWANIQYF	TGTGCCAGCCGTTATGCGAGAACATGGGCGAACATTCAGTACTTC
-	-	TRBV5-6	TRBJ2-1	CASSSRTGYNEQFF	TGTGCCAGCAGCTCCCGCACAGGTTACAATGAGCAGTTCTTC
-	-	TRBV24-1	TRBJ2-3	CATSSTPTSTDTQYF	TGTGCCACCAGCTCGACTCCAACTAGCACAGATACGCAGTATTTT
few	-	TRBV5-6	TRBJ2-2	CASSRLRGTGELFF	TGTGCCAGCAGCCGGCTCAGGGGCACCGGGGAGCTGTTTTTT
few	-	TRBV5-1	TRBJ1-5	CASSLGSGSDQPQHF	TGCGCCAGCAGCTTGGGGTCTGGGTCGGATCAGCCCCAGCATTTT
many	TRBD2	TRBV5-1	TRBJ2-1	CASSLDLASGYNEQFF	TGCGCCAGCAGCTTGGATCTGGCTAGCGGATACAATGAGCAGTTCTTC
many	TRBD2	TRBV29-1	TRBJ2-1	CSVEGLRGRASYNEQFF	TGCAGCGTTGAAGGGCTCCGCGGGAGGGCCTCCTACAATGAGCAGTTCTTC
-	-	TRBV27	TRBJ1-4	CASSPLGGLNEKLFF	TGTGCCAGCAGTCCGCTGGGCGGACTTAATGAAAAACTGTTTTTT
-	-	TRBV5-1	TRBJ2-3	CASSPSRRTTDTQYF	TGCGCCAGCAGCCCGTCACGTCGAACGACAGATACGCAGTATTTT
many	-	TRBV21-1	TRBJ1-1	CASSKAENTEAFF	TGTGCCAGCAGCAAAGCCGAGAACACTGAAGCTTTCTTT
-	-	TRBV3-1	TRBJ1-6	CASSPLEGYNSPLHF	TGTGCCAGCAGCCCTCTCGAGGGCTATAATTCACCCCTCCACTTT
-	-	TRBV7-3	TRBJ2-1	CASGLILFSEQFF	TGTGCCAGCGGCTTAATCCTCTTTAGTGAGCAGTTCTTC
few	TRBD2	TRBV12-3/TRBV12-4	TRBJ2-1	CASSFKTSGSSYNEQFF	TGTGCCAGCAGTTTTAAGACTAGCGGGAGTTCCTACAATGAGCAGTTCTTC
-	TRBD1	TRBV5-1	TRBJ1-4	CTSSLGTGSNEKLFF	TGCACCAGCAGCTTGGGGACAGGGTCTAATGAAAAACTGTTTTTT
few	-	TRBV6-5	TRBJ1-4	CASIRETLGGEKLFF	TGTGCCAGCATACGCGAGACCCTCGGCGGTGAAAAACTGTTTTTT
-	-	TRBV29-1	TRBJ2-1	CSVRTVSNEQFF	TGCAGCGTTCGGACAGTCAGCAATGAGCAGTTCTTC
few	TRBD2	TRBV5-1	TRBJ2-1	CAKATSGSVTLFNEQFF	TGCGCCAAAGCGACTAGCGGGAGCGTAACCCTTTTTAATGAGCAGTTCTTC
few	-	TRBV5-1	TRBJ1-1	CASSLEGVMNTEAFF	TGCGCCAGCAGCTTGGAGGGGGTAATGAACACTGAAGCTTTCTTT
-	-	TRBV20-1	TRBJ2-3	CSAREVATDTQYF	TGCAGTGCTAGAGAAGTAGCGACAGATACGCAGTATTTT
-	-	TRBV5-1	TRBJ2-3	CASSPGGGSVYTQYF	TGCGCCAGCAGCCCAGGGGGCGGGAGCGTATATACGCAGTATTTT
few	-	TRBV11-3	TRBJ2-5	CASSLERWTVLGETQYF	TGTGCCAGCAGCTTAGAGAGGTGGACGGTCCTCGGGGAGACCCAGTACTTC
few	TRBD2	TRBV7-7	TRBJ2-2	CASSPSGGLNTGELFF	TGTGCTAGCAGTCCGAGCGGGGGCCTCAACACCGGGGAGCTGTTTTTT
-	-	TRBV24-1	TRBJ2-3	CATSRAGTTGTQYF	TGTGCCACCAGTAGGGCGGGGACCACCGGGACGCAGTATTTT
many	-	TRBV9	TRBJ2-3	CASSVDVLDTDTQYF	TGTGCCAGCAGCGTAGACGTTCTTGACACAGATACGCAGTATTTT
-	-	TRBV20-1	TRBJ2-1	CSADVVSSYNEQFF	TGCAGTGCTGACGTAGTAAGCTCCTACAATGAGCAGTTCTTC
-	TRBD2	TRBV20-1	TRBJ2-1	CSSGGPYNEQFF	TGCAGTAGCGGGGGCCCCTACAATGAGCAGTTCTTC
few	-	TRBV12-3/TRBV12-4	TRBJ1-5	CASSLTSNQPQHF	TGTGCCAGCAGTTTGACCAGCAATCAGCCCCAGCATTTT
few	-	TRBV19	TRBJ1-1	CAISDRLNTEAFF	TGTGCCATTTCGGACAGACTGAACACTGAAGCTTTCTTT
many	TRBD2	TRBV5-1	TRBJ2-3	CASSSTTSGATDTQYF	TGCGCCAGCAGCTCTACGACTAGCGGGGCCACAGATACGCAGTATTTT
-	TRBD1	TRBV2	TRBJ1-5	CASTGTGEPNQPQHF	TGTGCCAGCACCGGGACAGGGGAGCCCAATCAGCCCCAGCATTTT
few	-	TRBV7-9	TRBJ2-4	CASSLSGPKNIQYF	TGTGCCAGCAGCTTATCAGGTCCGAAAAACATTCAGTACTTC
few	-	TRBV27	TRBJ2-2	CASRAQKGTGELFF	TGTGCCAGCAGAGCTCAGAAGGGCACCGGGGAGCTGTTTTTT
-	TRBD1	TRBV6-1	TRBJ1-5	CASSVNRDRDWGGQPQHF	TGTGCCAGCAGTGTCAACCGGGACAGGGATTGGGGCGGCCAGCCCCAGCATTTT
-	-	TRBV29-1	TRBJ2-2	CSVEGAGETGELFF	TGCAGCGTTGAAGGAGCTGGGGAAACCGGGGAGCTGTTTTTT
-	-	TRBV5-6	TRBJ1-1	CASSLVGATEAFF	TGTGCCAGCAGCTTGGTTGGGGCAACTGAAGCTTTCTTT
-	TRBD2	TRBV29-1	TRBJ2-1	CSVEDLNLAGGRGLIDNEQFF	TGCAGCGTTGAAGATCTTAACCTAGCGGGGGGGCGTGGGTTAATTGACAATGAGCAGTTCTTC
few	-	TRBV2	TRBJ2-1	CASSQATSSYNEQFF	TGTGCCAGCAGTCAAGCGACCAGCTCCTACAATGAGCAGTTCTTC
-	-	TRBV15	TRBJ2-2	CATSRVGGPNTGELFF	TGTGCCACCAGCAGAGTTGGCGGGCCGAACACCGGGGAGCTGTTTTTT
few	TRBD1	TRBV6-2/TRBV6-3	TRBJ1-5	CASSPPRTGANNQPQHF	TGTGCCAGCAGCCCTCCTCGGACAGGGGCAAATAATCAGCCCCAGCATTTT
few	-	TRBV2	TRBJ2-5	CASSEKVTGYETQYF	TGTGCCAGCAGTGAAAAAGTTACAGGGTACGAGACCCAGTACTTC
-	-	TRBV9	TRBJ2-1	CASSGRDSYNEQFF	TGTGCCAGCAGCGGCCGGGACTCTTACAATGAGCAGTTCTTC
-	TRBD1	TRBV5-1	TRBJ2-3	CASSQGQGEDTQYF	TGCGCCAGCAGCCAAGGACAGGGCGAAGATACGCAGTATTTT
many	TRBD1	TRBV6-5	TRBJ1-2	CASSYRDRGGYTF	TGTGCCAGCAGTTACCGGGACAGAGGCGGCTACACCTTC
few	TRBD2	TRBV3-1	TRBJ2-1	CASSQDLGLAGRDEQFF	TGTGCCAGCAGCCAAGATCTGGGACTAGCGGGAAGGGATGAGCAGTTCTTC